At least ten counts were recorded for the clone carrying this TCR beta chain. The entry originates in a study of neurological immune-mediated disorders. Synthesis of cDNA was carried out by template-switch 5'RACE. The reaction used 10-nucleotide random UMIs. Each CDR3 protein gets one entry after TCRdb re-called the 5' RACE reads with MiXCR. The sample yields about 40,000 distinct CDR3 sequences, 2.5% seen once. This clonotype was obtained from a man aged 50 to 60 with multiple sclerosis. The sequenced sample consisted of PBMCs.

The CDR3 bases are TGTGCCAGCACCTCCAGGACAGGGGGCTCTGGGGCCAACGTCCTGACTTTC. As protein: CASTSRTGGSGANVLTF. The chain links TRBV28 to TRBJ2-6; 10 bases are a match to TRBD1. The CDR3 spans 17 residues. Germline lookup yields CDR1 MDHEN and CDR2 SYDVKM. With V trimmed by 7 bases and J by 0 bases, 6 bases remained unmatched.